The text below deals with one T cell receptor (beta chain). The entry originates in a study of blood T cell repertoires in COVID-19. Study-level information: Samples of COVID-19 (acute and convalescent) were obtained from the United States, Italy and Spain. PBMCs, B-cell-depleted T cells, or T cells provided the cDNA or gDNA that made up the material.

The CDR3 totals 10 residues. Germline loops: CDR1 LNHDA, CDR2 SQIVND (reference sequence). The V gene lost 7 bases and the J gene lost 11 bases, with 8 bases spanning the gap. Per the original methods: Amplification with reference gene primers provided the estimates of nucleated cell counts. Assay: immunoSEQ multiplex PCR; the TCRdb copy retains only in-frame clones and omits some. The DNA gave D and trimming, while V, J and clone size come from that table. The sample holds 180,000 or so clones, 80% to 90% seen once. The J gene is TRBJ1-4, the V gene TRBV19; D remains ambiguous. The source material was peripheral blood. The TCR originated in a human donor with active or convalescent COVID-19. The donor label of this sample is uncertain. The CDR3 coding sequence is TGTGCCAGTAAGCCGGGGAAACTGTTTTTT. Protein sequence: CASKPGKLFF. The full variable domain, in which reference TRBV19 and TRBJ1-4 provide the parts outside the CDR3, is DGGITQSPKYLFRKEGQNVTLSCEQNLNHDAMYWYRQDPGQGLRLIYYSQIVNDFQKGDIAEGYSVSREKKESFPLTVTSAQKNPTAFYLCASKPGKLFFGSGTQLSVL.